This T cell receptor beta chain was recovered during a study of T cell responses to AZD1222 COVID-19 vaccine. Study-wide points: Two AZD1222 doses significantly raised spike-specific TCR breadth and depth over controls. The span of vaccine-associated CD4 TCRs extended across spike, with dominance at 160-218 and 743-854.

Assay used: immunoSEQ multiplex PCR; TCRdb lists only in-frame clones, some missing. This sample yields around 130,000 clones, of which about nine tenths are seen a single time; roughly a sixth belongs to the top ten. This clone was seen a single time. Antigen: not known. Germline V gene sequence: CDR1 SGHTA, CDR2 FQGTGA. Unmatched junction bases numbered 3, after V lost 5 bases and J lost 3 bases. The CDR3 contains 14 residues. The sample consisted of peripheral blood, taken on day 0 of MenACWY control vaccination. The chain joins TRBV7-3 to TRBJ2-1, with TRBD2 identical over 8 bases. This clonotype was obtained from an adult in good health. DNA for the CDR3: TGTGCCAGCAGCCACGGGGGGGGCTACAATGAGCAGTTCTTC. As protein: CASSHGGGYNEQFF. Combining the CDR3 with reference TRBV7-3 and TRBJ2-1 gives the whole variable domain GAGVSQTPSNKVTEKGKYVELRCDPISGHTALYWYRQSLGQGPEFLIYFQGTGAADDSGLPNDRFFAVRPEGSVSTLKIQRTERGDSAVYLCASSHGGGYNEQFFGPGTRLTVL.